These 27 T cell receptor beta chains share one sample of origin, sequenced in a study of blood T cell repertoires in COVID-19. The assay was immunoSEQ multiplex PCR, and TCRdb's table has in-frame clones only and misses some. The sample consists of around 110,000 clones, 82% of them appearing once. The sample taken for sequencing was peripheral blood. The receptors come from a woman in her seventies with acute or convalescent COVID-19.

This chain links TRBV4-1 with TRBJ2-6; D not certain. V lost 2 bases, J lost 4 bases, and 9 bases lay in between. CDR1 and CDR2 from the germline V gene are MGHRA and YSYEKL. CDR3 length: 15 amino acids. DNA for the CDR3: TGCGCCAGCAGCCAATACGGTTTGGGGGCCAACGTCCTGACTTTC. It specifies CASSQYGLGANVLTF.

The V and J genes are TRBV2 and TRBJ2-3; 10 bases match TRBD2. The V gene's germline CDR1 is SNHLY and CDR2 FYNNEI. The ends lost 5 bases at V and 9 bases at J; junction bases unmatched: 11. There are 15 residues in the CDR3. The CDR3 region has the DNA TGTGCCAGCAGTATACTAGCGGGGCCCCAAGAGACGCAGTATTTT. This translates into CASSILAGPQETQYF.

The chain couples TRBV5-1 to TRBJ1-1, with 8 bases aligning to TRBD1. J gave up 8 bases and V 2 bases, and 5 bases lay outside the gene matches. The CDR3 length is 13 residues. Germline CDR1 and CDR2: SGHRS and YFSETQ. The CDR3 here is CASSFNRGNEAFF. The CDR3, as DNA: TGCGCCAGCAGCTTTAACAGGGGGAACGAAGCTTTCTTT.

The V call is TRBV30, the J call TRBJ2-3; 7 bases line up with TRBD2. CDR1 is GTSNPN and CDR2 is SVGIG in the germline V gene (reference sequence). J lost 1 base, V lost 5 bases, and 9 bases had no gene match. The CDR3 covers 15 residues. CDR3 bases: TGTGCCTGGGGTAGGGGCGGGGGAGGCACAGATACGCAGTATTTT. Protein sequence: CAWGRGGGGTDTQYF.

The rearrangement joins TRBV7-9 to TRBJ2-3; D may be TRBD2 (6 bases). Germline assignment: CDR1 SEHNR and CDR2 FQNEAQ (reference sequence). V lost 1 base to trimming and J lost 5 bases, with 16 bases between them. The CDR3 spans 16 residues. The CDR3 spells CASSLGRGGREDTQYF. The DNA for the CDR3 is TGTGCCAGCAGCTTAGGCCGGGGAGGTCGGGAAGATACGCAGTATTTT.

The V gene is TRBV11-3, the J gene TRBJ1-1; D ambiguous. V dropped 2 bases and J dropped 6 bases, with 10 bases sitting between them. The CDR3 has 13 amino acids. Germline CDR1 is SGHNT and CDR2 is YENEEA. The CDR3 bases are TGTGCCAGCAGCTTATCATGGAGGTCTGAAGCTTTCTTT. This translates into CASSLSWRSEAFF.

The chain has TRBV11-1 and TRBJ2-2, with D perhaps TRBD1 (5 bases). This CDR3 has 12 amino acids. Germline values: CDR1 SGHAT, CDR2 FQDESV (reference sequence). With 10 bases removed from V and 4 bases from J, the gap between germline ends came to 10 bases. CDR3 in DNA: TGTGCCACCAGACAGATCACCGGGGAGCTGTTTTTT. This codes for CATRQITGELFF.

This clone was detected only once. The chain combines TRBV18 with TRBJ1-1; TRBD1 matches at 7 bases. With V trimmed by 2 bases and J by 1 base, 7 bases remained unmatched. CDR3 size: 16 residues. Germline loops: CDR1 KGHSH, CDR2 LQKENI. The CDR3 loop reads CASSPEYRGENTEAFF. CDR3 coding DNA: TGTGCCAGCTCACCAGAGTACAGGGGAGAGAACACTGAAGCTTTCTTT.

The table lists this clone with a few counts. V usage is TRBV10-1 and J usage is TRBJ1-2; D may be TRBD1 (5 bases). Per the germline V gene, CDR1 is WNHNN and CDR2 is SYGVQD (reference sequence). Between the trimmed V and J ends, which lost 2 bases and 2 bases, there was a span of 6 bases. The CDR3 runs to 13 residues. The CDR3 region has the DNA TGCGCCAGCAGTGAGGGACAAAACTATGGCTACACCTTC. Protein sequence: CASSEGQNYGYTF.

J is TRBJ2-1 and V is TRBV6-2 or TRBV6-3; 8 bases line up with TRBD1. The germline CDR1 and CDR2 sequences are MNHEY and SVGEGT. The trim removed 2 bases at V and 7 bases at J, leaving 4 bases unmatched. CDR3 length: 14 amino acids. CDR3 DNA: TGTGCCAGCAGTTACGACAGGGGAAAGAATGAGCAGTTCTTC. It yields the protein CASSYDRGKNEQFF.

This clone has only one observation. CDR3 protein: CASSLAGGGAQETQYF. CDR3 nucleotides: TGTGCCAGCAGCTTAGCGGGCGGGGGGGCCCAAGAGACCCAGTACTTC. The V and J genes are TRBV7-9 and TRBJ2-5; 9 nucleotides agree with TRBD2. The CDR3 loop spans 16 amino acids. Germline loops: CDR1 SEHNR, CDR2 FQNEAQ (reference sequence). The trim removed 0 bases at V and 1 base at J, leaving 3 bases unmatched.

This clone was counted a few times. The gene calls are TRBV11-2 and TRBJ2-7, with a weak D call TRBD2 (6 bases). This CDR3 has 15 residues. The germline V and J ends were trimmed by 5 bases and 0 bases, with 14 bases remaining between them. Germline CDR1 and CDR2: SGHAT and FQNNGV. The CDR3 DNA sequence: TGTGCCAGCAGCCTCGGGACTTTCAGCTCCTACGAGCAGTACGTC. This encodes CASSLGTFSSYEQYV.

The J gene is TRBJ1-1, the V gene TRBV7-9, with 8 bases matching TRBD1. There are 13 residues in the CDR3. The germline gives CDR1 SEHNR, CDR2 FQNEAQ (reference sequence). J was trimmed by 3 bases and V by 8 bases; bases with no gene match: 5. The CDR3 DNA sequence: TGTGCCAGCTGTTTGGACAGGGACACTGAAGCTTTCTTT. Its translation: CASCLDRDTEAFF.

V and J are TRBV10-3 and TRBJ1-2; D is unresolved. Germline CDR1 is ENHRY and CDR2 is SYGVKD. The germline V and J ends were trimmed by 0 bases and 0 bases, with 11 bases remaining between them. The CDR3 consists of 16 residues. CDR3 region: CAISESLSKPNYGYTF. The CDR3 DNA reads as TGTGCCATCAGTGAGTCACTTAGCAAGCCTAACTATGGCTACACCTTC.

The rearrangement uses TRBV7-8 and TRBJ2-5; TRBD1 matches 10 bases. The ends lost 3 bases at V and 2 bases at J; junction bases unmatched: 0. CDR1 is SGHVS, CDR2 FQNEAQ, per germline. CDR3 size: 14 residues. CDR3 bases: TGTGCCAGCAGCTTGGGACAGGGGCAAGAGACCCAGTACTTC. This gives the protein CASSLGQGQETQYF.

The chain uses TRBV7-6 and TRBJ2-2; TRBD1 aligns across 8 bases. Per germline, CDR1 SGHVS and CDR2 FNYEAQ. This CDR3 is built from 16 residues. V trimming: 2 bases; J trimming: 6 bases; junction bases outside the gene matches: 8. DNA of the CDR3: TGTGCCAGCAGCTTACCAGGGGGCGTTTTTTCCGGGGAGCTGTTTTTT. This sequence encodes CASSLPGGVFSGELFF.

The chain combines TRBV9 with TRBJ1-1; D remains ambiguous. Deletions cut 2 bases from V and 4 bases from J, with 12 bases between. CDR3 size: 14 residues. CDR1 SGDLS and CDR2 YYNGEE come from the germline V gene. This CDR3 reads CASSVGGSGTEAFF. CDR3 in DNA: TGTGCCAGCAGCGTGGGTGGGAGTGGCACTGAAGCTTTCTTT.

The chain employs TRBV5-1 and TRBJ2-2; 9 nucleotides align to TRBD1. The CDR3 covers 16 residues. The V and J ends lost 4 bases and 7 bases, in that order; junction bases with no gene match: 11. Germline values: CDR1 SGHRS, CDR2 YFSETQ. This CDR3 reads CASSPGTGLVGGELFF. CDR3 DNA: TGCGCCAGCAGCCCGGGGACAGGGCTGGTGGGCGGGGAGCTGTTTTTT.

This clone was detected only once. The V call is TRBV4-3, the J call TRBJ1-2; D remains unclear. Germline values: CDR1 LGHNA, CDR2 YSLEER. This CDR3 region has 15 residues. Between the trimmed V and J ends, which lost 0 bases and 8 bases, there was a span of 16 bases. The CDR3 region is CASSQDKEGVGGYTF. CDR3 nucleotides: TGCGCCAGCAGCCAAGATAAGGAGGGTGTGGGGGGCTACACCTTC.

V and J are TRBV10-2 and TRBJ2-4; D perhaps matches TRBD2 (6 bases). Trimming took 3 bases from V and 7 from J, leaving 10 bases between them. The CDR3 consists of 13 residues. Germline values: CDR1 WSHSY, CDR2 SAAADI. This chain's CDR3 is CASSESEGNIQYF. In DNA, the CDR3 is TGCGCCAGCAGTGAATCGGAGGGCAACATTCAGTACTTC.

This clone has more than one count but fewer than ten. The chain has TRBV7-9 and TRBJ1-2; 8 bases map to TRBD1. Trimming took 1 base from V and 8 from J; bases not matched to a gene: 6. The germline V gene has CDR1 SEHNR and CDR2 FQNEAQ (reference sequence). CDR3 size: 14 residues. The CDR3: CASSLVDRVYGYTF. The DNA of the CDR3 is TGTGCCAGCAGCTTAGTGGACAGGGTATACGGCTACACCTTC.

The CDR3 region is CASSSGQVRAEAFF. CDR3 in DNA: TGTGCCAGCAGCTCAGGACAGGTTAGAGCTGAAGCTTTCTTT. The V gene is TRBV7-2, the J gene TRBJ1-1; 7 positions match TRBD1. The V gene end was trimmed by 4 bases and the J gene end by 6 bases; junction bases not matched to a gene: 8. The CDR3 consists of 14 residues. Germline V lookup: CDR1 SGHTA, CDR2 FQGNSA.

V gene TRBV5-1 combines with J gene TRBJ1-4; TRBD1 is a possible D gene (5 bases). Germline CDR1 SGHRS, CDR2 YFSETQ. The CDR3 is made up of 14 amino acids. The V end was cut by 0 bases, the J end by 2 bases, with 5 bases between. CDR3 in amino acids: CASSLDRTNEKLFF. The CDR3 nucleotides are TGCGCCAGCAGCTTGGACAGGACTAATGAAAAACTGTTTTTT.

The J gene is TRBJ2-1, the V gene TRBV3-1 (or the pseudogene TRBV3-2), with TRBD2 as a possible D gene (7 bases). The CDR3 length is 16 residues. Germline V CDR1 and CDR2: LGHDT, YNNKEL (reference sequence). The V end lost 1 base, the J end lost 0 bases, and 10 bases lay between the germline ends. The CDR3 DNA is TGTGCCAGCAGCCAAGCGGGGGGCCGCTCCTACAATGAGCAGTTCTTC. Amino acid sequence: CASSQAGGRSYNEQFF.

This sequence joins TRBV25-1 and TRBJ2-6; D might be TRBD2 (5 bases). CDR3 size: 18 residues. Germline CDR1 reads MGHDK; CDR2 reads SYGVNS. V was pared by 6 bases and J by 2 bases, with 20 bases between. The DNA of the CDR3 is TGTGCCAGCAGCGTCGCCGGCGGGCCCCCTCCTGGGGCCAACGTCCTGACTTTC. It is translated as CASSVAGGPPPGANVLTF. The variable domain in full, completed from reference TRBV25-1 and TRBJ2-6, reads EADIYQTPRYLVIGTGKKITLECSQTMGHDKMYWYQQDPGMELHLIHYSYGVNSTEKGDLSSESTVSRIRTEHFPLTLESARPSHTSQYLCASSVAGGPPPGANVLTFGAGSRLTVL.

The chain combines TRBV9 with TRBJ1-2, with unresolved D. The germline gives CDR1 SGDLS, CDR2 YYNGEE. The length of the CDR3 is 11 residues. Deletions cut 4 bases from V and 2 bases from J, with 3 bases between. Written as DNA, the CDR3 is TGTGCCAGCAGCCTAAACTATGGCTACACCTTC. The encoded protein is CASSLNYGYTF.

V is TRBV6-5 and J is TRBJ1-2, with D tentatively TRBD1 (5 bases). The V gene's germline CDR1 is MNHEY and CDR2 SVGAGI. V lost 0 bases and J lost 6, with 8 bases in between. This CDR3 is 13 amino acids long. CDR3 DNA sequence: TGTGCCAGCAGTTACTCACGGGGGAATGGCTACACCTTC. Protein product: CASSYSRGNGYTF.